A selection of T cell receptor beta chains follows, all from one sample in a study of shared T cell receptors in the human thymus. Libraries were prepared by immunoSEQ multiplex PCR; TCRdb keeps only in-frame clonotypes and omits some of them. The sample lists approximately 580,000 clones; about 80% were seen once. These same records also appear under a second study, on human thymus T cells.

The sample was thymocytes. These receptors were taken from a boy under three years old with a congenital heart defect. CDR3s include the opening cysteine and the closing phenylalanine or tryptophan. Fields, in order: J gene, V gene, CDR3 protein.

>TRBJ2-1|TRBV27
CARTRGENHEQFF
>TRBJ2-7|TRBV10-1
CASSESRSEQYF
>TRBJ2-1|TRBV4-1
CASSLLAGGSYEQFF
>TRBJ2-3|TRBV11-2
CASSQGGTGGFTDTQYF
>TRBJ2-1|TRBV23-1
CASSHRGSGQELYNEQFF
>TRBJ1-1|TRBV29-1
CSVDVRGEAFF
>TRBJ1-2|TRBV6-1
CASSLNRVGGYTF
>TRBJ1-3|TRBV4-1
CASSHPNFGNTIYF
>TRBJ2-6|TRBV15
CATSRGSRDRGLGANVLTF
>TRBJ2-3|TRBV29-1
CSVAHRILAGGADTQYF
>TRBJ2-7|TRBV15
CATSTFPGTKGYEQYF
>TRBJ1-1|TRBV19
CASSRGNTEAFF
>TRBJ1-1|TRBV5-1
CASRDSGIEESSLTEAFF
>TRBJ2-5|TRBV4-1
CASSQSQGARRETQYF
>TRBJ2-7|TRBV2
CASSEGLAGDYEQYF
>TRBJ2-1|TRBV5-1
CASSLGLGVNEQFF
>TRBJ2-1|TRBV25-1
CASSPTKDNEQFF
>TRBJ2-1|TRBV19
CASRSGRAGNHEQFF
>TRBJ2-7|TRBV2
CASSQNPAGTSGKSSYEQYF
>TRBJ2-7|TRBV4-3
CASSQERVRDRGSYEQYF
>TRBJ2-3|TRBV5-1
CASSLGVAGRTDTQYF
>TRBJ1-5|TRBV28
CASSFEGDNQPQHF
>TRBJ2-2|TRBV7-9
CASSFCKASGGNTGELFF
>TRBJ2-1|TRBV7-9
CASSFPGAIADYSYNEQFF
>TRBJ2-1|TRBV29-1
CSVALEREGRPNEQFF
>TRBJ1-4|TRBV19
CASSLQGSNEKLFF
>TRBJ2-3|TRBV18
CASSLLGATDTQYF
>TRBJ2-7|TRBV29-1
CSVVGLAFTYEQYF
>TRBJ2-7|TRBV5-1
CASRNPTDSYEQYF
>TRBJ2-2|TRBV27
CASLGQGGTGELFF
>TRBJ1-2|TRBV6-4
CASGGGQGAVGYTF
>TRBJ1-1|TRBV25-1
CASSGDSLNTEAFF
>TRBJ1-5|TRBV18
CASSPPDREAQPQHF
>TRBJ1-2|TRBV6-5
CASSPGAGGGYTF
>TRBJ2-4|TRBV4-1
CASSPQGSGLVAKNIQYF
>TRBJ2-6|TRBV19
CASSISGVGRGANVLTF
>TRBJ2-7|TRBV5-4
CASSSTVAGTTYEQYF
>TRBJ1-1|TRBV7-9
CASSLWDRGNTEAFF
>TRBJ2-1|TRBV5-1
CASSFASGTYNEQFF
>TRBJ1-2|TRBV19
CASSIRTGNYGYTF
>TRBJ2-7|TRBV29-1
CSVEDRRLLPYEQYF
>TRBJ1-2|TRBV18
CASSSRTGTEGYTF
>TRBJ2-3|TRBV10-2
CASSKRTGDTQYF
>TRBJ2-5|TRBV4-3
CASSQGLAEETQYF
>TRBJ2-1|TRBV27
CASSFGTPYNEQFF
>TRBJ1-5|TRBV4-3
CASSQDAGGNGQPQHF
>TRBJ2-5|TRBV19
CASSKGLAGGETQYF
>TRBJ1-3|TRBV15
CATSRDSRKGSGGNTIYF
>TRBJ1-5|TRBV19
CASSVPGGHQPQHF
>TRBJ2-4|TRBV10-3
CAISDRAVAKNIQYF